The next 27 T cell receptor beta chains were all read from a single sample in a study of T cells in Graves' hyperthyroidism and ophthalmopathy. TCR beta CDR3 region amplification was performed from RNA transcripts. HTBI primers were the set used in a first-round RT-PCR of the TCR CDR3. TCRdb re-derived calls from the multiplex PCR reads in MiXCR, one entry per CDR3 protein. Of some 350,000 distinct CDR3 sequences in the sample, 15% to 17% are singletons; the top ten hold roughly 25%. Sequences were obtained from blood. The receptors here all came from a young woman with Graves' hyperthyroidism that later progressed to Graves' ophthalmopathy.

This clonotype was counted ten times or more. The gene calls are TRBV20-1 and TRBJ2-7; weak D call: TRBD2 (5 bases). CDR1 DFQATT and CDR2 SNEGSKA come from the germline V gene (reference sequence). Trimming cost V 6 bases and J 3 bases, with 12 bases left between them. The CDR3 runs to 12 residues. CDR3 DNA: TGCAGTGCCAAGGACTTATACTACGAGCAGTACTTC. This encodes CSAKDLYYEQYF.

This sequence joins TRBV7-9 and TRBJ2-1; TRBD2 matches 11 bases. This CDR3 is 15 amino acids long. V lost 8 bases to trimming and J lost 5 bases; unmatched junction nucleotides: 8. Germline CDR1 SEHNR, CDR2 FQNEAQ (reference sequence). CDR3 coding DNA: TGTGCCAGCGGCCGAGGACTAGCGGGCAACAATGAGCAGTTCTTC. This translates into CASGRGLAGNNEQFF.

The chain uses TRBV5-1 and TRBJ1-2; a weak D match, TRBD1 (6 bases). CDR1 and CDR2 from the germline V gene are SGHRS and YFSETQ. The V end lost 5 bases, the J end lost 4 bases, and 15 bases lay between the germline ends. The CDR3 spans 14 residues. The DNA for the CDR3 is TGCGCCAGCAGGCATCTGAACAGGGCCTATGGCTACACCTTC. It yields the protein CASRHLNRAYGYTF.

The J gene is TRBJ1-2, the V gene TRBV29-1, with D perhaps matching TRBD1 (6 bases). The CDR3 extends over 12 amino acids. From germline, CDR1 is SQVTM and CDR2 ANQGSEA. The V gene lost 3 bases and the J gene lost 7 bases, with 12 bases spanning the gap. In DNA form, the CDR3 reads TGCAGCGTTGACCAGGGGTCGGGTGGCTACACCTTC. Its translation is CSVDQGSGGYTF.

This clonotype was found many times. This sequence joins TRBV27 and TRBJ1-6; 10 bases map to TRBD1. The germline gives CDR1 MNHEY, CDR2 SMNVEV (reference sequence). Trimming cost V 5 bases and J 10 bases; bases outside gene matches: 8. The CDR3 is 15 residues long. The CDR3 reads CASSRDRGGRSPLHF. DNA for the CDR3: TGTGCCAGCAGTAGGGACAGGGGTGGGCGATCACCCCTCCACTTT.

This clonotype appeared a few times. This chain uses TRBV20-1 with TRBJ2-3; 8 bases agree with TRBD2. Germline CDR1 is DFQATT and CDR2 is SNEGSKA (reference sequence). J lost 4 bases, V lost 0 bases, and 18 bases had no gene match. The CDR3 loop spans 19 amino acids. This chain's CDR3 is CSARDQIWGSGGKPDTQYF. The CDR3 coding sequence is TGCAGTGCTAGAGATCAGATTTGGGGTTCGGGAGGGAAGCCAGATACGCAGTATTTT.

The table lists this clonotype with a few counts. V and J are TRBV15 and TRBJ1-2, with D hard to call. Germline V gene lookup returns CDR1 LNHNV and CDR2 YYDKDF (reference sequence). The CDR3 runs 12 residues. The V end lost 3 bases, the J end lost 4 bases, and 6 bases lay between the germline ends. As DNA, the CDR3 is TGTGCCACCAGCAGTCGGGGCTATGGCTACACCTTC. Protein sequence: CATSSRGYGYTF.

This clonotype was recorded at least ten times. V gene TRBV5-1 combines with J gene TRBJ2-1, with 7 bases that match TRBD2. Losses at the gene ends were 3 bases for V and 3 bases for J; bases not matched to a gene: 12. Germline CDR1 SGHRS, CDR2 YFSETQ. There are 17 residues in the CDR3. CDR3 region: CASSSLLVAGVYNEQFF. CDR3 coding DNA: TGCGCCAGCAGCTCCCTGTTGGTCGCGGGAGTCTACAATGAGCAGTTCTTC.

This clonotype was counted at least ten times. The CDR3, as DNA: TGTGCCAGCAGTGACCCCCTGGGACAGGGGACCTACGAGCAGTACTTC. Translated: CASSDPLGQGTYEQYF. The chain carries TRBV2 and TRBJ2-7; 10 nucleotides align to TRBD1. V lost 3 bases and J lost 2; bases outside the gene matches: 7. The CDR3 loop spans 16 amino acids. Germline CDR1 reads SNHLY; CDR2 reads FYNNEI.

At least ten counts were recorded for this clonotype. This chain connects TRBV28 to TRBJ2-3; 11 bases agree with TRBD2. There are 18 residues in the CDR3. The germline CDR1 and CDR2 sequences are MDHEN and SYDVKM. With 2 bases clipped from V and 6 bases from J, the junction kept 13 bases outside the gene matches. DNA of the CDR3: TGTGCCAGCAGTTTAAAGGTACTAGCGGGAGCTTTGGAGGATACGCAGTATTTT. Protein: CASSLKVLAGALEDTQYF.

V usage is TRBV11-2 and J usage is TRBJ2-7; D is perhaps TRBD1 (6 bases). The CDR3 covers 18 residues. Trimming took off 1 base at V and 4 bases at J, with 23 bases between the two ends. The germline V gene encodes CDR1 SGHAT and CDR2 FQNNGV. DNA for the CDR3: TGTGCCAGCAGCTTAGCCCCTCGCACTGGGGGCGTTGGTTACGAGCAGTACTTC. Amino acids: CASSLAPRTGGVGYEQYF.

The chain has TRBV6-5 and TRBJ2-6; D ambiguous. V lost 2 bases to trimming and J lost 4 bases, with 9 bases between them. This CDR3 spans 15 amino acids. Germline-derived CDR1 and CDR2 are MNHEY and SVGAGI. The DNA for the CDR3 is TGTGCCAGCAGTTACAGAGGCGCCGGGGCCAACGTCCTGACTTTC. Its protein is CASSYRGAGANVLTF.

This clonotype was seen repeatedly, ten times or more. CDR3 protein: CASTVAGGWETQYF. CDR3 in DNA: TGTGCCAGCACCGTAGCGGGAGGGTGGGAGACCCAGTACTTC. This rearrangement joins TRBV6-1 to TRBJ2-5; 11 bases are a match to TRBD2. V was pared by 7 bases and J by 5 bases, with 6 bases of the junction left unmatched. CDR3 length: 14 residues. The germline gives CDR1 MNHNS, CDR2 SASEGT.

This clonotype appeared a few times. V usage is TRBV28 and J usage is TRBJ2-2; D ambiguous. The CDR3 totals 16 residues. Germline CDR1 is MDHEN and CDR2 is SYDVKM. Trimming pared 4 bases from V and 5 bases from J, leaving 17 bases between. CDR3 DNA sequence: TGTGCCAGCAGTTATCCGGCGCAACAGAATACCGGGGAGCTGTTTTTT. Its translation is CASSYPAQQNTGELFF.

This clonotype has only a few counts. The chain uses TRBV5-1 and TRBJ1-3, with D perhaps matching TRBD1 (5 bases). CDR3 size: 15 residues. Trimming left V 4 bases short and J 0 bases short, with 11 bases between. Looked up from germline, CDR1 is SGHRS and CDR2 is YFSETQ. CDR3 bases: TGCGCCAGCAGCCAGGGCCAGAGCTCTGGAAACACCATATATTTT. It codes for CASSQGQSSGNTIYF.

There are many counts of this clonotype. V is TRBV7-2 and J is TRBJ2-2; the match to TRBD1 covers 8 bases. In germline, CDR1 is SGHTA, CDR2 FQGNSA. V was clipped by 4 bases and J by 1 base; unmatched bases: 2. This CDR3 has 15 amino acids. CDR3 nucleotides: TGTGCCAGCAGCTACAGGGGGGAGAACACCGGGGAGCTGTTTTTT. Translation: CASSYRGENTGELFF.

This clonotype was seen many times. J is TRBJ2-1 and V is TRBV3-1; 15 bases align to TRBD2. V dropped 2 bases and J dropped 5; count of bases not matched to a gene: 7. The germline V gene has CDR1 LGHDT and CDR2 YNNKEL (reference sequence). CDR3 length equals 18 residues. Written as DNA, the CDR3 is TGTGCCAGCAGCCAATACGGCGGGACTAGCGGGAGGAACAATGAGCAGTTCTTC. It yields the protein CASSQYGGTSGRNNEQFF.

The chain recombines TRBV28 with TRBJ2-7, with 8 bases identical to TRBD1. Germline lookup yields CDR1 MDHEN and CDR2 SYDVKM. The V gene end was trimmed by 6 bases and the J gene end by 6 bases; junction bases not matched to a gene: 4. This CDR3 is built from 12 residues. As DNA, the CDR3 is TGTGCCAGCAGGTCCGGACAGGGCGAGCAGTACTTC. It specifies CASRSGQGEQYF. Together with reference TRBV28 and TRBJ2-7, the CDR3 gives the full variable domain: DVKVTQSSRYLVKRTGEKVFLECVQDMDHENMFWYRQDPGLGLRLIYFSYDVKMKEKGDIPEGYSVSREKKERFSLILESASTNQTSMYLCASRSGQGEQYFGPGTRLTVT.

The V call is TRBV14, the J call TRBJ1-2; TRBD1 agrees at 8 bases. CDR1 is SGHDN, CDR2 FVKESK, per germline. V shed 2 bases and J 4 bases; nucleotides not matched to a gene: 6. This CDR3 region has 15 residues. The CDR3 spells CASSQPGQVPYGYTF. CDR3 DNA: TGTGCCAGCAGCCAACCGGGACAGGTCCCCTATGGCTACACCTTC.

This clonotype was seen many times. V usage is TRBV28 and J usage is TRBJ2-7; 7 positions agree with TRBD1. CDR1 and CDR2 from the germline V gene are MDHEN and SYDVKM. The CDR3 runs 17 residues. The V and J ends lost 5 bases and 0 bases, in that order; junction bases with no gene match: 13. The CDR3 DNA is TGTGCCAGCAGTATCCATTGGGTCCGGGACAGCTCCTACGAGCAGTACTTC. Its protein is CASSIHWVRDSSYEQYF.

The V gene is TRBV7-8, the J gene TRBJ2-2; D remains ambiguous. Germline loops: CDR1 SGHVS, CDR2 FQNEAQ. Trimming took 2 bases from V and 3 from J, leaving 19 bases between them. This CDR3 has 18 amino acids. CDR3 protein: CASSLTRVGAADTGELFF. DNA of the CDR3: TGTGCCAGCAGCTTAACCCGGGTGGGTGCCGCGGACACCGGGGAGCTGTTTTTT.

Ten or more counts support this clonotype. The gene calls are TRBV11-2 and TRBJ2-5; D is unresolved. The CDR3 extends over 15 amino acids. CDR1 and CDR2 from the germline V gene are SGHAT and FQNNGV. The V gene lost 1 base and the J gene lost 1 base, with 10 bases spanning the gap. The CDR3 sequence: CASSLVFRTQETQYF. In DNA, the CDR3 is TGTGCCAGCAGCTTAGTCTTCAGGACCCAAGAGACCCAGTACTTC.

The chain has TRBV7-9 and TRBJ1-6; tentative D call: TRBD1 (5 bases). The germline gives CDR1 SEHNR, CDR2 FQNEAQ (reference sequence). The CDR3 is made up of 18 amino acids. V gave up 5 bases and J gave up 4 bases, with 21 bases separating them. CDR3 region: CASSPVRSAWGYNSPLHF. The CDR3 DNA follows: TGTGCCAGCAGCCCAGTTCGGTCGGCCTGGGGGTATAATTCACCCCTCCACTTT.

This clonotype was counted between two and nine times. V usage is TRBV6-1 and J usage is TRBJ2-3; D is uncertain. The CDR3 spans 12 residues. The V gene lost 6 bases and the J gene lost 0 bases, with 4 bases spanning the gap. Germline V CDR1 and CDR2: MNHNS, SASEGT. The CDR3: CASRQSTDTQYF. CDR3 in DNA: TGTGCCAGCAGACAGAGCACAGATACGCAGTATTTT.

This clonotype has a count of ten or more. The chain is built from TRBV6-2 or TRBV6-3 and TRBJ2-2; 9 nucleotides agree with TRBD1. Germline lookup yields CDR1 MNHEY and CDR2 SVGEGT. V lost 5 bases, J lost 5 bases, and 9 bases stayed unmatched. The CDR3 is made up of 16 amino acids. CDR3: CASSHTGGQKTGELFF. CDR3 DNA sequence: TGTGCCAGCAGTCACACAGGGGGCCAGAAGACCGGGGAGCTGTTTTTT.

The chain uses TRBV20-1 and TRBJ1-5; 10 bases align to TRBD1. This CDR3 has 15 amino acids. The germline CDR1 and CDR2 sequences are DFQATT and SNEGSKA (reference sequence). V trimming: 0 bases; J trimming: 7 bases; junction bases outside the gene matches: 6. The CDR3 here is CSARDRDRGTQPQHF. The CDR3 nucleotides read TGCAGTGCTAGAGACCGGGACAGGGGTACCCAGCCCCAGCATTTT.

The V and J genes are TRBV5-6 and TRBJ1-6; 7 bases are shared with TRBD1. Germline loops: CDR1 SGHDT, CDR2 YYEEEE. CDR3 length: 15 residues. With V trimmed by 0 bases and J by 8 bases, 5 bases remained unmatched. The CDR3 DNA reads as TGTGCCAGCAGCTTGGATCCAGGGGGGGATTCACCCCTCCACTTT. It specifies CASSLDPGGDSPLHF.